This T cell receptor (beta chain) came from a study of cytomegalovirus exposure and HLA in healthy donors. Primers included in the PCR were 60 Vbeta and 13 Jbeta primers. Using immunoSEQ multiplex PCR, the repertoire was profiled, and TCRdb retains in-frame clones only, with some absent. The repertoire holds over 150,000 clones, with 77% as singletons. This clone was detected a few times. V was shortened by 4 bases and J by 8 bases, with 11 bases between the two germline ends. CDR3 length equals 13 residues. Germline assignment: CDR1 SGHTA and CDR2 FQGNSA. V gene TRBV7-2 combines with J gene TRBJ2-2; D is unclear. The sequence came from a woman aged 55-70 years in good health and CMV-seropositive. The sequenced sample was PBMCs. CDR3 sequence: CASSSPLAGELFF. The CDR3 DNA is TGTGCCAGCAGCTCCCCGCTTGCGGGGGAGCTGTTTTTT.